This T cell receptor (beta chain) originates from a study of blood T cell repertoires in COVID-19. In the study overall: Nucleic acid was either cDNA or gDNA, and it came from T cells, B-cell-depleted T cells, or PBMCs.

This clone appeared a few times. Per the original methods: Reference gene primer amplification gave nucleated cell count estimates. Here immunoSEQ multiplex PCR was the method, and the copy in TCRdb shows in-frame clones only, minus some. For V, J and clone size, that table is used; D and trimming come from the DNA. The table has about 99,000 clones, about 90% seen once. The V gene's germline CDR1 is LNHDA and CDR2 SQIVND (reference sequence). The CDR3 loop spans 16 amino acids. With 6 bases clipped from V and 3 bases from J, the junction kept 7 bases outside the gene matches. The sequencing input was peripheral blood. The chain employs TRBV19 and TRBJ2-2; 10 nucleotides line up with TRBD1. The clonotype was recovered from a man aged 50 or older with COVID-19, enrolled during active disease. This CDR3 reads CASRPGQGRDTGELFF. DNA of the CDR3: TGTGCCAGTAGACCGGGACAGGGGAGGGACACCGGGGAGCTGTTTTTT.